This T cell receptor beta chain derives from a study of blood T cell repertoires in COVID-19. Overall study: Samples of COVID-19 (acute and convalescent) were obtained from the United States, Italy and Spain. PBMCs, B-cell-depleted T cells, or T cells provided the cDNA or gDNA that made up the material.

Per the original data handling: Estimation of nucleated cell counts was performed using reference gene primer amplification. Libraries were prepared by immunoSEQ multiplex PCR; TCRdb keeps only in-frame clonotypes and omits some of them. That table supplies the V and J calls and clone size; D and trimming were determined from the DNA. The sample holds 450,000 or so clones, around 90% seen once. Those enrolled in Seattle joined during active infection and were followed longitudinally afterward. Trimming removed 4 bases from V and 8 bases from J; junction bases left unmatched: 1. The CDR3 has 11 amino acids. Germline V gives CDR1 KGHSH, CDR2 LQKENI.

The chain links TRBV18 to TRBJ1-1; 7 nucleotides line up with TRBD1. Sample: peripheral blood. The TCR comes from a man aged 18 to 35 with COVID-19, enrolled during active disease. Here the CDR3 DNA reads TGTGCCAGCTCACGGACAGGAGAAGCTTTCTTT. Its translation: CASSRTGEAFF. Full variable domain (rest looked up from reference TRBV18 and TRBJ1-1): NAGVMQNPRHLVRRRGQEARLRCSPMKGHSHVYWYRQLPEEGLKFMVYLQKENIIDESGMPKERFSAEFPKEGPSILRIQQVVRGDSAAYFCASSRTGEAFFGQGTRLTVV.